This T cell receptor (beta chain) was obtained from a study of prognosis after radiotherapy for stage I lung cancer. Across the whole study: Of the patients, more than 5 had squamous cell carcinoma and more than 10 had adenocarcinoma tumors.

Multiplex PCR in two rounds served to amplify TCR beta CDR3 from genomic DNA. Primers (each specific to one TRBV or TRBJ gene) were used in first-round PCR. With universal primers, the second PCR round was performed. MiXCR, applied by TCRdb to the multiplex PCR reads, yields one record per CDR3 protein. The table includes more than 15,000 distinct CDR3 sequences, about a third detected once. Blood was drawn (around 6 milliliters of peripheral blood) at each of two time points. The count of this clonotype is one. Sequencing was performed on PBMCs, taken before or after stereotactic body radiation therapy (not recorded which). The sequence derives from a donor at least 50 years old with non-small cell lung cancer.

This chain's CDR3 is CASSLSSGRAGAKVLTF. CDR3 sequence (DNA): TGCGCCAGCAGCTTGTCTAGCGGGAGAGCTGGGGCAAAAGTCCTGACTTTC. This sequence joins TRBV5-1 and TRBJ2-6, with TRBD2 identical over 10 bases. Germline loops: CDR1 SGHRS, CDR2 YFSETQ. Losses at the gene ends were 1 base for V and 13 bases for J; bases not matched to a gene: 14. This CDR3 region has 17 residues.